A selection of T cell receptor beta chains follows, all from one sample in a study of blood T cell repertoires in COVID-19. The table came from immunoSEQ multiplex PCR; TCRdb's copy has only in-frame clones and leaves some out. The table has approximately 200,000 clones, about 87% seen once. Specimen: PBMCs or T cells enriched from blood (not recorded which). The receptor source for this set is a woman in her twenties or thirties who had been exposed to COVID-19. CDR3s include the opening cysteine and the closing phenylalanine or tryptophan. D genes are given only for firm matches. Some rows mark clone size as missing; the rest say once, few, many or name a class of expanded clone.

d_call: TRBD1
j_call: TRBJ2-7
v_call: TRBV27
cdr3_length: 15
clone_size: NA
cdr3_aa: CASSFGQGALYEQYF
cdr3_nt: TGTGCCAGCAGTTTTGGACAGGGGGCTCTGTACGAGCAGTACTTC

d_call: TRBD2
j_call: TRBJ2-3
v_call: TRBV13
cdr3_length: 17
clone_size: NA
cdr3_aa: CASSPTGTSEPTDTQYF
cdr3_nt: TGTGCCAGCAGCCCTACCGGGACTAGCGAACCAACAGATACGCAGTATTTT

d_call: TRBD2
j_call: TRBJ2-3
v_call: TRBV14
cdr3_length: 19
clone_size: NA
cdr3_aa: CASSLFPGLAGGLTDTQYF
cdr3_nt: TGTGCCAGCAGCCTCTTCCCGGGACTAGCGGGAGGGCTCACAGATACGCAGTATTTT

d_call: NA
j_call: TRBJ1-6
v_call: TRBV15
cdr3_length: 16
clone_size: NA
cdr3_aa: CATSRARGQINSPLHF
cdr3_nt: TGTGCCACCAGCAGGGCCCGAGGACAAATAAATTCACCCCTCCACTTT

d_call: NA
j_call: TRBJ2-1
v_call: TRBV29-1
cdr3_length: 11
clone_size: NA
cdr3_aa: CSVAGSSVEFF
cdr3_nt: TGCAGCGTCGCCGGGAGTTCGGTGGAGTTCTTC

d_call: NA
j_call: TRBJ1-3
v_call: TRBV29-1
cdr3_length: 11
clone_size: NA
cdr3_aa: CSAGLGNTIYF
cdr3_nt: TGCAGCGCCGGACTTGGAAACACCATATATTTT

d_call: NA
j_call: TRBJ1-3
v_call: TRBV6-5
cdr3_length: 14
clone_size: NA
cdr3_aa: CASRDSRSGNTIYF
cdr3_nt: TGTGCCAGCCGGGACTCCCGCTCTGGAAACACCATATATTTT

d_call: NA
j_call: TRBJ1-6
v_call: TRBV6-1
cdr3_length: 11
clone_size: NA
cdr3_aa: CASSEPRPLHF
cdr3_nt: TGTGCCAGCAGTGAACCCCGACCCCTCCACTTT

d_call: TRBD1
j_call: TRBJ2-5
v_call: TRBV4-2
cdr3_length: 23
clone_size: NA
cdr3_aa: CASSPGGWTGVYGGDGPQETQYF
cdr3_nt: TGTGCCAGCAGCCCCGGGGGATGGACAGGGGTTTACGGAGGCGATGGGCCCCAAGAGACCCAGTACTTC

d_call: NA
j_call: TRBJ2-7
v_call: TRBV28
cdr3_length: 13
clone_size: NA
cdr3_aa: CASSFWGLGEQYF
cdr3_nt: TGTGCCAGCAGTTTCTGGGGGCTAGGGGAGCAGTACTTC

d_call: TRBD2
j_call: TRBJ2-3
v_call: TRBV19
cdr3_length: 18
clone_size: NA
cdr3_aa: CASSIRPPASGGRDTQYF
cdr3_nt: TGTGCCAGTAGTATTAGGCCCCCCGCTTCGGGGGGTCGAGATACGCAGTATTTT

d_call: TRBD2
j_call: TRBJ2-2
v_call: TRBV19
cdr3_length: 15
clone_size: NA
cdr3_aa: CASSISGASTGELFF
cdr3_nt: TGTGCCAGTAGTATCAGCGGGGCATCCACCGGGGAGCTGTTTTTT

d_call: NA
j_call: TRBJ1-5
v_call: TRBV19
cdr3_length: 14
clone_size: NA
cdr3_aa: CASSMVTGNQPQHF
cdr3_nt: TGTGCCAGTAGTATGGTAACGGGTAATCAGCCCCAGCATTTT

d_call: TRBD1
j_call: TRBJ1-1
v_call: TRBV7-8
cdr3_length: 13
clone_size: once
cdr3_aa: CASSEETGAEAFF
cdr3_nt: TGTGCCAGCAGCGAGGAAACAGGGGCTGAAGCTTTCTTT

d_call: NA
j_call: TRBJ2-3
v_call: TRBV30
cdr3_length: 14
clone_size: NA
cdr3_aa: CAWSVELPTDTQYF
cdr3_nt: TGTGCCTGGAGTGTAGAACTACCCACAGATACGCAGTATTTT

d_call: NA
j_call: TRBJ1-1
v_call: TRBV6-5
cdr3_length: 14
clone_size: once
cdr3_aa: CASSSLPAATEAFF
cdr3_nt: TGTGCCAGCAGTTCCCTACCAGCGGCCACTGAAGCTTTCTTT

d_call: TRBD2
j_call: TRBJ2-7
v_call: TRBV19
cdr3_length: 18
clone_size: once
cdr3_aa: CASSLSGLAGGHTYEQYF
cdr3_nt: TGTGCCAGTAGTTTATCTGGACTAGCGGGAGGGCATACCTACGAGCAGTACTTC

d_call: TRBD1
j_call: TRBJ1-6
v_call: TRBV6-2/TRBV6-3
cdr3_length: 16
clone_size: NA
cdr3_aa: CASSPETGEYNSPLHF
cdr3_nt: TGTGCCAGCAGCCCAGAGACAGGGGAATATAATTCACCCCTCCACTTT

d_call: NA
j_call: TRBJ2-7
v_call: TRBV29-1
cdr3_length: 13
clone_size: once
cdr3_aa: CSVASSVSNEQYF
cdr3_nt: TGCAGCGTAGCCTCGAGCGTTAGTAACGAGCAGTACTTC

d_call: NA
j_call: TRBJ2-7
v_call: TRBV18
cdr3_length: 14
clone_size: NA
cdr3_aa: CASSPTETGSGQYF
cdr3_nt: TGTGCCAGCTCACCAACCGAGACGGGGTCAGGGCAGTACTTC

d_call: TRBD1
j_call: TRBJ1-1
v_call: TRBV15
cdr3_length: 14
clone_size: NA
cdr3_aa: CATSRDRGKTEAFF
cdr3_nt: TGTGCCACCAGCAGAGACAGGGGGAAAACTGAAGCTTTCTTT

d_call: NA
j_call: TRBJ2-7
v_call: TRBV10-3
cdr3_length: 16
clone_size: NA
cdr3_aa: CAISDSRGARGYEQYF
cdr3_nt: TGTGCCATCAGTGACTCTCGGGGGGCGCGGGGGTACGAGCAGTACTTC

d_call: TRBD1
j_call: TRBJ1-2
v_call: TRBV2
cdr3_length: 15
clone_size: NA
cdr3_aa: CASSDPGQGADGYTF
cdr3_nt: TGTGCCAGCAGTGATCCGGGACAGGGGGCGGATGGCTACACCTTC

d_call: TRBD1
j_call: TRBJ1-1
v_call: TRBV2
cdr3_length: 14
clone_size: NA
cdr3_aa: CASSASGGDTEAFF
cdr3_nt: TGTGCCAGCAGTGCTTCAGGGGGAGACACTGAAGCTTTCTTT

d_call: NA
j_call: TRBJ1-4
v_call: TRBV10-2
cdr3_length: 13
clone_size: NA
cdr3_aa: CASSLPRAEKLFF
cdr3_nt: TGCGCCAGCAGCCTGCCGAGGGCGGAAAAACTGTTTTTT

d_call: NA
j_call: TRBJ1-5
v_call: TRBV30
cdr3_length: 13
clone_size: NA
cdr3_aa: CAWSLRGSQPQHF
cdr3_nt: TGTGCCTGGAGTCTCAGGGGATCTCAGCCCCAGCATTTT

d_call: TRBD2
j_call: TRBJ2-7
v_call: TRBV7-9
cdr3_length: 16
clone_size: NA
cdr3_aa: CASTTPRASGSYEQYF
cdr3_nt: TGTGCCAGCACCACCCCGCGGGCTAGCGGCTCCTACGAGCAGTACTTC

d_call: NA
j_call: TRBJ1-1
v_call: TRBV6-5
cdr3_length: 12
clone_size: NA
cdr3_aa: CASSRGGTEAFF
cdr3_nt: TGTGCCAGCAGCAGGGGCGGTACTGAAGCTTTCTTT

d_call: TRBD1
j_call: TRBJ2-7
v_call: TRBV5-1
cdr3_length: 13
clone_size: NA
cdr3_aa: CASSANRGLEQYF
cdr3_nt: TGCGCCAGCAGCGCTAACAGGGGGCTCGAGCAGTACTTC

d_call: NA
j_call: TRBJ1-1
v_call: TRBV13
cdr3_length: 13
clone_size: once
cdr3_aa: CASSKNRAPEAFF
cdr3_nt: TGTGCCAGCAGCAAAAACAGGGCTCCCGAAGCTTTCTTT

d_call: TRBD2
j_call: TRBJ2-3
v_call: TRBV14
cdr3_length: 18
clone_size: NA
cdr3_aa: CASSQWVAGRVGTDTQYF
cdr3_nt: TGTGCCAGCAGCCAATGGGTAGCGGGACGGGTCGGCACAGATACGCAGTATTTT

d_call: NA
j_call: TRBJ2-3
v_call: TRBV6-1
cdr3_length: 14
clone_size: once
cdr3_aa: CASSEHFTTDTQYF
cdr3_nt: TGTGCCAGCAGTGAACACTTTACCACAGATACGCAGTATTTT

d_call: TRBD2
j_call: TRBJ2-3
v_call: TRBV24-1
cdr3_length: 16
clone_size: NA
cdr3_aa: CATSDGLAGAVNTQYF
cdr3_nt: TGTGCCACCAGTGATGGACTAGCGGGAGCCGTGAATACGCAGTATTTT

d_call: TRBD2
j_call: TRBJ2-7
v_call: TRBV7-2
cdr3_length: 17
clone_size: NA
cdr3_aa: CASSWDLVGGPNYEQYF
cdr3_nt: TGTGCCAGCAGCTGGGACTTAGTGGGAGGGCCGAACTACGAGCAGTACTTC

d_call: TRBD2
j_call: TRBJ2-3
v_call: TRBV10-3
cdr3_length: 16
clone_size: NA
cdr3_aa: CATRGGRGSMEDTQYF
cdr3_nt: TGTGCCACCCGAGGTGGTCGCGGGAGTATGGAAGATACGCAGTATTTT

d_call: TRBD1
j_call: TRBJ1-1
v_call: TRBV7-9
cdr3_length: 15
clone_size: NA
cdr3_aa: CASSLMTGLNTEAFF
cdr3_nt: TGTGCCAGCAGCTTGATGACAGGGTTGAACACTGAAGCTTTCTTT

d_call: TRBD1
j_call: TRBJ2-7
v_call: TRBV30
cdr3_length: 14
clone_size: NA
cdr3_aa: CAWSKKGTGTEQYF
cdr3_nt: TGTGCCTGGAGTAAGAAAGGGACAGGGACAGAGCAGTACTTC

d_call: TRBD2
j_call: TRBJ2-3
v_call: TRBV6-5
cdr3_length: 14
clone_size: NA
cdr3_aa: CASKASGRPDTQYF
cdr3_nt: TGTGCCAGCAAGGCTAGCGGGAGGCCAGATACGCAGTATTTT

d_call: TRBD2
j_call: TRBJ2-3
v_call: TRBV7-2
cdr3_length: 16
clone_size: NA
cdr3_aa: CASSSGLAGGVDTQYF
cdr3_nt: TGTGCCAGCAGCTCGGGACTAGCGGGAGGCGTAGATACGCAGTATTTT

d_call: NA
j_call: TRBJ2-3
v_call: TRBV12-3/TRBV12-4
cdr3_length: 13
clone_size: NA
cdr3_aa: CASSSAGRGTQYF
cdr3_nt: TGTGCCAGCAGTTCTGCCGGGAGAGGTACGCAGTATTTT

d_call: NA
j_call: TRBJ1-1
v_call: TRBV7-9
cdr3_length: 12
clone_size: NA
cdr3_aa: CASNLAGPGAFF
cdr3_nt: TGTGCCAGCAACCTGGCGGGGCCTGGGGCTTTCTTT

d_call: NA
j_call: TRBJ2-3
v_call: TRBV10-1
cdr3_length: 15
clone_size: once
cdr3_aa: CASSGGTAFTDTQYF
cdr3_nt: TGCGCCAGCAGTGGCGGGACAGCGTTCACAGATACGCAGTATTTT

d_call: NA
j_call: TRBJ2-1
v_call: TRBV4-1
cdr3_length: 13
clone_size: once
cdr3_aa: CASSQDYYNEQFF
cdr3_nt: TGCGCCAGCAGCCAGGACTATTACAATGAGCAGTTCTTC

d_call: NA
j_call: TRBJ2-2
v_call: TRBV5-8
cdr3_length: 17
clone_size: NA
cdr3_aa: CASRPGRWGGNTGELFF
cdr3_nt: TGTGCCAGCAGACCCGGTCGTTGGGGCGGGAACACCGGGGAGCTGTTTTTT

d_call: TRBD2
j_call: TRBJ2-1
v_call: TRBV30
cdr3_length: 13
clone_size: NA
cdr3_aa: CAGARSGSNEQFF
cdr3_nt: TGTGCCGGGGCCCGAAGCGGGAGTAATGAGCAGTTCTTC

d_call: NA
j_call: TRBJ2-7
v_call: TRBV5-8
cdr3_length: 13
clone_size: NA
cdr3_aa: CASSLSRGDEQYF
cdr3_nt: TGTGCCAGCAGCTTGTCCCGGGGTGACGAGCAGTACTTC

d_call: NA
j_call: TRBJ2-5
v_call: TRBV5-1
cdr3_length: 13
clone_size: NA
cdr3_aa: CASSLGIRETQYF
cdr3_nt: TGCGCCAGCAGCTTGGGTATCCGGGAGACCCAGTACTTC

d_call: TRBD1
j_call: TRBJ1-2
v_call: TRBV6-5
cdr3_length: 14
clone_size: NA
cdr3_aa: CASTATDRAYGYTF
cdr3_nt: TGTGCCAGCACCGCGACAGACAGGGCGTACGGCTACACCTTC

d_call: NA
j_call: TRBJ1-2
v_call: TRBV28
cdr3_length: 12
clone_size: NA
cdr3_aa: CASRTGYYGYTF
cdr3_nt: TGTGCCAGCAGAACAGGGTACTATGGCTACACCTTC

d_call: TRBD2
j_call: TRBJ2-7
v_call: TRBV2
cdr3_length: 12
clone_size: NA
cdr3_aa: CASLRTSGEQYF
cdr3_nt: TGTGCCAGCCTGAGGACTAGCGGCGAGCAGTACTTC

d_call: TRBD1
j_call: TRBJ1-6
v_call: TRBV28
cdr3_length: 15
clone_size: NA
cdr3_aa: CASSSWTGQNSPLHF
cdr3_nt: TGTGCCAGCAGTTCCTGGACAGGGCAAAATTCACCCCTCCACTTT

d_call: TRBD1
j_call: TRBJ2-1
v_call: TRBV19
cdr3_length: 16
clone_size: once
cdr3_aa: CASRTPGTGTYNEQFF
cdr3_nt: TGTGCCAGTAGGACCCCCGGGACAGGGACCTACAATGAGCAGTTCTTC

d_call: TRBD1
j_call: TRBJ1-4
v_call: TRBV30
cdr3_length: 13
clone_size: NA
cdr3_aa: CAWSGQGREKLFF
cdr3_nt: TGTGCCTGGAGTGGACAGGGTCGTGAAAAACTGTTTTTT

d_call: TRBD1
j_call: TRBJ1-2
v_call: TRBV5-1
cdr3_length: 17
clone_size: once
cdr3_aa: CASSLGTGQARSHGYTF
cdr3_nt: TGCGCCAGCAGCTTGGGGACAGGCCAGGCACGTTCGCATGGCTACACCTTC

d_call: TRBD1
j_call: TRBJ1-5
v_call: TRBV6-5
cdr3_length: 15
clone_size: NA
cdr3_aa: CASRLGQAINQPQHF
cdr3_nt: TGTGCCAGCAGGTTAGGACAGGCCATTAATCAGCCCCAGCATTTT

d_call: TRBD2
j_call: TRBJ2-5
v_call: TRBV5-1
cdr3_length: 13
clone_size: NA
cdr3_aa: CASRLADWETQYF
cdr3_nt: TGCGCCAGCCGACTAGCGGACTGGGAGACCCAGTACTTC

d_call: TRBD1
j_call: TRBJ2-7
v_call: TRBV5-1
cdr3_length: 14
clone_size: NA
cdr3_aa: CASSSGTGGYEQYF
cdr3_nt: TGCGCCAGCAGCTCCGGGACAGGGGGCTACGAGCAGTACTTC

d_call: TRBD2
j_call: TRBJ2-5
v_call: TRBV28
cdr3_length: 17
clone_size: NA
cdr3_aa: CASSPRLAGVRGETQYF
cdr3_nt: TGTGCCAGCAGTCCCCGTCTAGCGGGAGTAAGGGGAGAGACCCAGTACTTC

d_call: TRBD1
j_call: TRBJ1-3
v_call: TRBV4-1
cdr3_length: 16
clone_size: NA
cdr3_aa: CASSSGTGEAGNTIYF
cdr3_nt: TGCGCCAGCAGTTCCGGGACAGGGGAGGCTGGAAACACCATATATTTT